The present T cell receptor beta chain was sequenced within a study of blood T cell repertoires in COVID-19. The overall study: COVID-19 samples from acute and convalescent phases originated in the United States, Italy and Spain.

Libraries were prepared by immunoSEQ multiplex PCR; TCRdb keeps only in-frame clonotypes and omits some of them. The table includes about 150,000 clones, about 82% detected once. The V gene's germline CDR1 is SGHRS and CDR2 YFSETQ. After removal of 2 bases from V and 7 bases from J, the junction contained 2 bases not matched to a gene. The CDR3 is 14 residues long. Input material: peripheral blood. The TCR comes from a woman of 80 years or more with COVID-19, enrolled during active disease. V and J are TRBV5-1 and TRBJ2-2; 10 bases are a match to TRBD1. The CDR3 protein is CASSFGQGDGELFF. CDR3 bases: TGCGCCAGCAGCTTCGGACAGGGGGACGGGGAGCTGTTTTTT.